A selection of T cell receptor beta chains follows, all from one sample in a study of blood T cells in healthy people across ages. From the 5' RACE reads, TCRdb called clonotypes with MiXCR, one entry per CDR3 protein. The sample contains about 830,000 distinct CDR3 sequences, 55% to 65% of which appear only once. The sample comprised blood. Receptor source: a man aged 25-45 years in good health. The CDR3 runs from the conserved cysteine through the conserved F or W. D genes are given only for firm matches. Clone size is given for some rows only: seen once, a few or many times, or a class if the clone is expanded.

j_call d_call clone_size v_call cdr3_aa cdr3_nt
TRBJ2-7 - - TRBV28 CASSPRTLEQYF TGTGCCAGCAGCCCAAGGACCCTCGAGCAGTACTTC
TRBJ1-6 - - TRBV2 CASSEGQGYSPLHF TGTGCCAGCAGTGAGGGGCAGGGCTATTCACCCCTCCACTTT
TRBJ1-2 - - TRBV27 CASSWDPTRVYGYTF TGTGCCAGCAGCTGGGACCCCACCAGGGTCTATGGCTACACCTTC
TRBJ1-6 - - TRBV20-1 CSALQGQSYNSPLHF TGCAGTGCTCTACAAGGACAGTCCTATAATTCACCCCTCCACTTT
TRBJ2-5 - - TRBV19 CASSMVAQQETQYF TGTGCCAGTAGTATGGTAGCACAGCAAGAGACCCAGTACTTC
TRBJ1-2 - - TRBV5-8 CASSFGWPPNYGYTF TGTGCCAGCAGCTTCGGCTGGCCGCCCAACTATGGCTACACCTTC
TRBJ1-6 TRBD1 few TRBV7-2 CASRTGTVRSPLHF TGTGCCAGCAGAACCGGGACAGTACGTTCACCCCTCCACTTT
TRBJ2-7 - - TRBV28 CASSSPLEQYF TGTGCCAGCAGTTCCCCGCTCGAGCAGTACTTC
TRBJ2-5 TRBD2 - TRBV7-7 CASSLVPAGGETQYF TGTGCTAGCAGCTTAGTTCCTGCGGGGGGAGAGACCCAGTACTTC
TRBJ2-1 - - TRBV9 CASSPLLFNEQFF TGTGCCAGCAGCCCCCTGTTGTTCAATGAGCAGTTCTTC
TRBJ2-1 TRBD2 - TRBV6-4 CASSDSGRGGREQFF TGTGCCAGCAGTGACTCTGGGCGGGGGGGCCGTGAGCAGTTCTTC
TRBJ2-1 - few TRBV29-1 CSVAGSSYNEQFF TGCAGCGTCGCCGGTTCATCCTACAATGAGCAGTTCTTC
TRBJ2-5 - - TRBV4-3 CASSPGLQLSNNEQYF TGCGCCAGCAGCCCGGGACTGCAATTATCAAACAATGAGCAGTACTTC
TRBJ2-3 - - TRBV5-1 CASRDASASDTQYF TGCGCCAGCAGGGATGCGAGCGCCTCAGATACGCAGTATTTT
TRBJ2-3 - - TRBV2 CASEQGSRTDTQYF TGTGCCAGTGAGCAGGGAAGTAGGACAGATACGCAGTATTTT
TRBJ1-2 TRBD1 - TRBV11-1 CASSQDRGRVYGYTF TGTGCCAGCAGCCAGGACAGGGGGCGTGTCTATGGCTACACCTTC
TRBJ2-1 - few TRBV9 CASSPSGNFNHEQFF TGTGCCAGCAGCCCTAGTGGGAACTTCAATCATGAGCAGTTCTTC
TRBJ2-7 TRBD1 - TRBV7-9 CASSLEVDRAYEQYF TGTGCCAGCAGCTTAGAGGTCGACAGGGCTTACGAGCAGTACTTC
TRBJ2-4 TRBD1 - TRBV6-2/TRBV6-3 CASSYSMDRENIQYF TGTGCCAGCAGTTACTCGATGGACAGGGAAAACATTCAGTACTTC
TRBJ2-5 TRBD2 few TRBV29-1 CSVGTTSGVQETQYF TGCAGCGTTGGAACCACTAGCGGGGTGCAAGAGACCCAGTACTTC
TRBJ1-2 - - TRBV9 CASSDPHVGVANYGYTF TGTGCCAGCAGCGACCCCCACGTTGGGGTTGCTAACTATGGCTACACCTTC
TRBJ2-5 TRBD2 few TRBV7-2 CASSSRTRWETQYF TGTGCCAGCAGCTCTAGGACTAGATGGGAGACCCAGTACTTC
TRBJ2-5 TRBD1 - TRBV10-2 CASSELGQESVSQYF TGCGCCAGCAGTGAATTGGGACAGGAGTCGGTTTCCCAGTACTTC
TRBJ2-1 - - TRBV10-3 CAISVEGAYNEQFF TGTGCCATCTCTGTGGAGGGGGCGTACAATGAGCAGTTCTTC
TRBJ2-1 - - TRBV29-1 CSVPPRVSYNEQFF TGCAGCGTGCCCCCCCGGGTCTCCTACAATGAGCAGTTCTTC
TRBJ2-1 - - TRBV9 CASSPHGETQFF TGTGCCAGCAGCCCACACGGAGAGACCCAGTTCTTC
TRBJ2-3 TRBD2 - TRBV19 CASSIGSGGHADTQYF TGTGCCAGTAGTATTGGATCGGGGGGGCATGCAGATACGCAGTATTTT
TRBJ2-1 - few TRBV5-5 CASSLEAAGSYNEQFF TGTGCCAGCAGCTTGGAGGCGGCTGGGTCCTACAATGAGCAGTTCTTC
TRBJ2-7 - few TRBV28 CASNPTNRAYEQYF TGTGCCAGCAATCCCACGAATAGGGCCTACGAGCAGTACTTC
TRBJ1-1 - - TRBV12-3/TRBV12-4 CASIGPQVNTEAFF TGTGCCAGCATCGGACCACAGGTTAACACTGAAGCTTTCTTT
TRBJ1-2 - few TRBV27 CASSLWAGSNYGYTF TGTGCCAGCAGTTTATGGGCAGGATCAAACTATGGCTACACCTTC
TRBJ2-5 TRBD2 - TRBV28 CASSQALLAGVQETQYF TGTGCCAGCAGCCAGGCCCTCCTAGCGGGGGTTCAAGAGACCCAGTACTTC
TRBJ2-7 - - TRBV4-3 CASSQTPVRGSYEQYF TGCGCCAGCAGCCAAACCCCCGTAAGAGGATCCTACGAGCAGTACTTC
TRBJ2-3 TRBD2 - TRBV7-3 CASSPIAGGASTDTQYF TGTGCCAGCAGCCCAATAGCGGGGGGCGCTAGCACAGATACGCAGTATTTT
TRBJ2-4 TRBD1 - TRBV7-8 CASSLIIRDSRMQYF TGTGCCAGCAGCTTAATTATCCGGGACAGCCGCATGCAGTACTTC
TRBJ2-1 - many TRBV5-1 CASSFDNEQFF TGCGCCAGCAGCTTTGACAATGAGCAGTTCTTC
TRBJ2-2 - - TRBV19 CASSIGLGITGELFF TGTGCCAGTAGTATAGGGCTGGGTATCACCGGGGAGCTGTTTTTT
TRBJ2-1 TRBD2 - TRBV20-1 CSARDWRENEQFF TGCAGTGCTAGAGATTGGCGGGAGAATGAGCAGTTCTTC
TRBJ2-7 - few TRBV5-1 CASSLGQGRFNEQYF TGCGCCAGCAGCTTGGGGCAGGGGAGGTTCAACGAGCAGTACTTC
TRBJ2-7 - - TRBV5-1 CASNNLPGNPYEQYF TGCGCCAGCAATAACCTCCCAGGGAATCCCTACGAGCAGTACTTC
TRBJ2-1 TRBD2 - TRBV6-5 CASSALAVNEQFF TGTGCCAGCAGTGCACTAGCGGTCAATGAGCAGTTCTTC
TRBJ2-3 - - TRBV20-1 CSARRGATDTQYF TGCAGTGCTAGACGGGGAGCCACAGATACGCAGTATTTT
TRBJ2-7 - - TRBV6-5 CASSYSQGYRAYEQYF TGTGCCAGCAGTTACTCGCAGGGATATCGCGCCTACGAGCAGTACTTC